This T cell receptor beta chain was sequenced for a study of blood T cell repertoires in COVID-19. About the study: T cells, B-cell-depleted T cells, or PBMCs supplied cDNA or gDNA.

This clone appeared a single time. J lost 8 bases, V lost 5 bases, and 12 bases had no gene match. Germline V lookup: CDR1 MNHEY, CDR2 SMNVEV (reference sequence). The CDR3 totals 15 residues. The assay was immunoSEQ multiplex PCR, and TCRdb's table has in-frame clones only and misses some. The sample shows more than 75,000 clones, about 91% of them seen only once. The receptor was isolated from a woman in her 70s with acute or convalescent COVID-19. The sequencing input was peripheral blood. The chain is built from TRBV27 and TRBJ2-3, with TRBD2 matching 8 bases. The CDR3 DNA sequence: TGTGCCAGCAGTGAAATGGGACTAGTGGAAGGTACGCAGTATTTT. Translated: CASSEMGLVEGTQYF.